This TCR beta chain was documented in a study of PD-1 blockade in classical Hodgkin lymphoma. Remarks on this clone: What it binds is unknown.

Libraries were prepared by immunoSEQ multiplex PCR; TCRdb keeps only in-frame clonotypes and omits some of them. The sample includes some 53,000 clones, around nine tenths of them seen just once. Time point indicated: cycle 4 day 1 (C4D1), after more than five weeks of nivolumab. Each patient experienced a relapse that followed autologous stem cell transplantation, and brentuximab vedotin exposure varied. Classifying best responses yielded complete response, partial response or progressive disease. Germline CDR1 MDHEN, CDR2 SYDVKM. This CDR3 comprises 16 residues. Trimming stripped 3 bases from V and 3 bases from J, with 15 bases between. Study-level results: Lower baseline TCR diversity was reported for newly diagnosed patients than for healthy donors. CD4+ TCR diversity climbed significantly by C4D1, unlike CD8+ TCR diversity.

This TCR was recovered from a human donor with classical Hodgkin lymphoma. The chain couples TRBV28 to TRBJ1-5; TRBD1 is a possible D gene (6 bases). The material was peripheral blood mononuclear cells (PBMCs), obtained before the fourth cycle of nivolumab. The CDR3 coding sequence is TGTGCCAGCAGTTTGTCTATCGGACAGAACAATCAGCCCCAGCATTTT. Its translation is CASSLSIGQNNQPQHF.